The next 28 T cell receptor beta chains were all read from a single sample in a study of neurological immune-mediated disorders. TCRdb reanalysed the 5' RACE reads using MiXCR and keeps one entry per CDR3 protein. Here the sample spans roughly 88,000 distinct CDR3 sequences, around 3.4% being singletons. The sample consisted of PBMCs. The receptor source for this set is a woman between 50 and 59 years old with multiple sclerosis.

This clonotype was counted at least ten times. This sequence joins TRBV20-1 and TRBJ2-1; no clear D gene. The CDR3 is 14 residues long. Trimming took off 3 bases at V and 6 bases at J, with 15 bases between the two ends. The germline CDR1 and CDR2 sequences are DFQATT and SNEGSKA (reference sequence). The CDR3 reads CSARGYIWGNEQFF. CDR3 DNA: TGCAGTGCTAGGGGGTACATTTGGGGCAATGAGCAGTTCTTC.

This clonotype was seen ten or more times. The chain combines TRBV20-1 with TRBJ2-1; TRBD2 matches 10 bases. The junction had 11 bases not matched to a gene; V was cut back by 1 base and J by 8 bases. The CDR3 sequence is 16 residues long. Germline CDR1 DFQATT, CDR2 SNEGSKA (reference sequence). The CDR3 loop reads CSARALSGGLLDEQFF. As DNA, the CDR3 is TGCAGTGCTAGAGCCCTTAGCGGGGGGCTTTTAGATGAGCAGTTCTTC.

The sample holds many counts of this clonotype. V gene TRBV6-5 combines with J gene TRBJ2-6, with D possibly matching TRBD1 (6 bases). Germline values: CDR1 MNHEY, CDR2 SVGAGI. The CDR3 spans 12 residues. Trimming stripped 9 bases from V and 12 bases from J, with 15 bases between. The CDR3 region is CASQGTPGVLTF. The CDR3, as DNA: TGTGCCAGTCAGGGGACCCCCGGCGTCCTGACTTTC.

This clonotype was recorded many times. The junction differs from germline at one of its ends, possibly a read error. CDR3 loop: CASSLYSGYEQYF. CDR3 DNA: TGTGCTAGCAGCTTATACAGTGGCTACGAGCAGTACTTC. This rearrangement joins TRBV7-7 to TRBJ2-7; D ambiguous. The CDR3 has 13 residues. Germline V gene lookup returns CDR1 SSHAT and CDR2 FNYEAQ (reference sequence).

This clonotype was picked up many times. The chain employs TRBV7-9 and TRBJ2-2; D remains ambiguous. Looked up from germline, CDR1 is SEHNR and CDR2 is FQNEAQ (reference sequence). CDR3 length: 16 amino acids. Deletions cut 2 bases from V and 6 bases from J, with 16 bases between. In DNA, the CDR3 is TGTGCCAGCAGCTTACATACCCTAACTGGGGCCGGGGAGCTGTTTTTT. Translated, it gives CASSLHTLTGAGELFF.

This clonotype was picked up many times. V gene TRBV12-3 or TRBV12-4 combines with J gene TRBJ1-6, with D uncertain. This CDR3 is built from 18 residues. Trimming took 5 bases from V and 0 from J, leaving 17 bases between them. The CDR3 nucleotides read TGTGCCAGCAGTCTATTTGGATCCCGGCGCTCCTATAATTCACCCCTCCACTTT. The encoded protein is CASSLFGSRRSYNSPLHF.

This clonotype was picked up many times. The rearrangement links TRBV5-1 to TRBJ1-5; D is possibly TRBD1 (6 bases). Germline V gene sequence: CDR1 SGHRS, CDR2 YFSETQ. Trimming left V 4 bases short and J 8 bases short, with 22 bases between. This CDR3 is 16 amino acids long. The CDR3 coding sequence is TGCGCCAGCAGCCCGACAGGATTGGGGATCGGTAAGCCCCAGCATTTT. As protein: CASSPTGLGIGKPQHF.

This clonotype was observed a single time. The chain is built from TRBV5-1 and TRBJ2-1, with TRBD2 matching over 10 bases. The CDR3 loop spans 15 amino acids. Germline V gene sequence: CDR1 SGHRS, CDR2 YFSETQ. V was pared by 4 bases and J by 4 bases, with 5 bases of the junction left unmatched. Here the CDR3 reads CASSPISGGYNEQFF. Written as DNA, the CDR3 is TGCGCCAGCAGCCCGATTAGCGGGGGGTACAATGAGCAGTTCTTC.

This clonotype ranks as medium-sized. The genes are TRBV5-5 and TRBJ2-2, with a possible D match to TRBD1 (5 bases). This CDR3 region has 14 residues. Trimming took off 4 bases at V and 6 bases at J, with 13 bases between the two ends. The germline CDR1 and CDR2 sequences are SGHKS and YYEKEE (reference sequence). The CDR3 protein is CASSPFSRAGELFF. CDR3 nucleotide sequence: TGTGCCAGCAGCCCATTTAGCAGGGCCGGGGAGCTGTTTTTT.

This clonotype was seen many times. The V and J genes are TRBV5-5 and TRBJ1-1; TRBD1 matches at 8 bases. The CDR3 runs 14 residues. Germline values: CDR1 SGHKS, CDR2 YYEKEE (reference sequence). The V and J ends lost 3 bases and 2 bases, in that order; junction bases with no gene match: 3. In DNA form, the CDR3 reads TGTGCCAGCAGCTGGGACAGGCCTAACACTGAAGCTTTCTTT. This sequence encodes CASSWDRPNTEAFF.

This clonotype was detected ten times or more. The chain links TRBV7-9 to TRBJ2-7; no clear D gene. Germline CDR1 reads SEHNR; CDR2 reads FQNEAQ (reference sequence). CDR3 length equals 13 residues. Trimming took 5 bases from V and 6 from J, leaving 14 bases between them. The CDR3, as DNA: TGTGCCAGCAGCGACGTCAGCGTCCTCGAGCAGTACTTC. Translation: CASSDVSVLEQYF.

This clonotype was picked up many times. The genes are TRBV7-9 and TRBJ2-5; 9 nucleotides match TRBD2. With 4 bases clipped from V and 0 bases from J, the junction kept 6 bases outside the gene matches. Per germline, CDR1 SEHNR and CDR2 FQNEAQ (reference sequence). The CDR3 sequence is 16 residues long. CDR3 sequence (DNA): TGTGCCAGCAGCTGGAGACTAGCGGAGTACCAAGAGACCCAGTACTTC. It is translated as CASSWRLAEYQETQYF.

At least ten counts were recorded for this clonotype. The V and J genes are TRBV9 and TRBJ2-1; 16 positions agree with TRBD2. With 3 bases clipped from V and 9 bases from J, the junction kept 3 bases outside the gene matches. Germline V gene lookup returns CDR1 SGDLS and CDR2 YYNGEE. The CDR3 spans 15 residues. The chain's CDR3 is CASSDGTSGGAEQFF. Written as DNA, the CDR3 is TGTGCCAGCAGCGATGGGACTAGCGGGGGGGCTGAGCAGTTCTTC.

This clonotype was seen repeatedly, ten times or more. This chain connects TRBV15 to TRBJ2-5; 9 bases map to TRBD2. V lost 4 bases to trimming and J lost 2 bases; unmatched junction nucleotides: 5. The CDR3 loop spans 15 amino acids. Germline CDR1 reads LNHNV; CDR2 reads YYDKDF (reference sequence). Here the CDR3 DNA reads TGTGCCACCAGCATCTTAAGCGGGGGGCAAGAGACCCAGTACTTC. Its translation is CATSILSGGQETQYF. Drawing the rest from reference TRBV15 and TRBJ2-5, the complete variable domain is DAMVIQNPRYQVTQFGKPVTLSCSQTLNHNVMYWYQQKSSQAPKLLFHYYDKDFNNEADTPDNFQSRRPNTSFCFLDIRSPGLGDTAMYLCATSILSGGQETQYFGPGTRLLVL.

This clonotype was seen repeatedly, ten times or more. The chain joins TRBV12-3 or TRBV12-4 to TRBJ2-5; D not resolved. Trimming shortened V by 5 bases and J by 1 base, and 11 bases separated the two germline ends. The CDR3 totals 14 residues. The DNA of the CDR3 is TGTGCCAGCAGTCCAGGCGGCAGCCAAGAGACCCAGTACTTC. Translating it yields CASSPGGSQETQYF.

The sample holds many counts of this clonotype. This chain links TRBV27 with TRBJ2-1; TRBD2 matches 9 bases. The trim removed 1 base at V and 6 bases at J, leaving 10 bases unmatched. Germline CDR1 and CDR2: MNHEY and SMNVEV (reference sequence). The CDR3 loop spans 17 amino acids. The CDR3 region is CASSLYGPGTSLNEQFF. The CDR3 DNA sequence: TGTGCCAGCAGTTTATATGGTCCCGGGACTAGCCTCAATGAGCAGTTCTTC.

Turning to this clonotype: A read error may explain this, as a much larger clone is one base away. The gene calls are TRBV5-6 and TRBJ1-6; possible D gene TRBD1, 5 bases. CDR1 and CDR2 (germline): SGHDT, YYEEEE. Trimming shortened V by 2 bases and J by 11 bases, and 14 bases separated the two germline ends. The CDR3 sequence is 14 residues long. The CDR3 region is CASSFSVGETPLHF. The CDR3 DNA sequence: TGTGCCAGCAGCTTCAGCGTGGGGGAGACACCCCTCCACTTT.

This clonotype was counted ten times or more. The chain joins TRBV5-1 to TRBJ2-1, with D tentatively TRBD2 (6 bases). V shed 4 bases and J shed 0 bases, with 14 bases lying between them. CDR1 and CDR2 (germline): SGHRS, YFSETQ. The CDR3 totals 16 residues. The CDR3 nucleotides read TGCGCCAGCAGCCAGTGGGGGGAAACCTCCTACAATGAGCAGTTCTTC. Amino acids: CASSQWGETSYNEQFF.

This clonotype was recorded a few times. This sequence joins TRBV5-1 and TRBJ2-1; TRBD1 agrees at 9 bases. Germline loops: CDR1 SGHRS, CDR2 YFSETQ. The CDR3 is 14 residues long. The junction had 3 bases not matched to a gene; V was cut back by 1 base and J by 7 bases. CDR3 sequence (DNA): TGCGCCAGCAGCTTGACAGGGGGCTCGAATGAGCAGTTCTTC. Residues: CASSLTGGSNEQFF.

The table lists this clonotype with a few counts. Being one base from a much bigger clone, this may be a read error. CDR3 sequence: CTSTMNTEAFF. The DNA for the CDR3 is TGTACCAGCACCATGAACACTGAAGCTTTCTTT. The chain links TRBV6-5 to TRBJ1-1; D is uncertain. This CDR3 spans 11 amino acids. Looked up from germline, CDR1 is MNHEY and CDR2 is SVGAGI.

Remarks on this clonotype: Being one base from a much bigger clone, this may be a read error. The genes are TRBV9 and TRBJ2-1; 9 bases fit TRBD1. This CDR3 is built from 19 residues. The V segment lost 3 bases and the J segment 3 bases; nucleotides outside the gene matches: 16. In germline, CDR1 is SGDLS, CDR2 YYNGEE. The CDR3 spells CASSAGTGRVTSYYNEQFF. CDR3 DNA: TGTGCCAGCAGCGCCGGGACAGGGAGAGTAACAAGCTACTACAATGAGCAGTTCTTC.

This clonotype was seen ten or more times. The gene calls are TRBV3-1 and TRBJ1-2; the D is unclear. This CDR3 comprises 12 residues. Germline CDR1 and CDR2: LGHDT and YNNKEL (reference sequence). Trimming stripped 1 base from V and 5 bases from J, with 5 bases between. The CDR3 sequence is CASSQGRYGYTF. The CDR3, as DNA: TGTGCCAGCAGCCAAGGACGTTATGGCTACACCTTC.

This clonotype was observed at least ten times. The rearrangement links TRBV19 to TRBJ1-2, with no clear D. The CDR3 spans 14 residues. The germline V gene has CDR1 LNHDA and CDR2 SQIVND (reference sequence). V was shortened by 1 base and J by 2 bases, with 8 bases between the two germline ends. In DNA, the CDR3 is TGTGCCAGTAGTATAGGCACAGCAAACTATGGCTACACCTTC. This codes for CASSIGTANYGYTF.

In its sample, this clonotype was seen many times. This chain connects TRBV20-1 to TRBJ1-2, with 7 nucleotides matching TRBD1. V lost 3 bases, J lost 5 bases, and 6 bases stayed unmatched. Germline assignment: CDR1 DFQATT and CDR2 SNEGSKA (reference sequence). The CDR3 extends over 13 amino acids. The chain's CDR3 is CSAREQGPYGYTF. The DNA for the CDR3 is TGCAGTGCTAGGGAACAGGGGCCTTATGGCTACACCTTC.

This clonotype was seen ten or more times. The V and J genes are TRBV5-1 and TRBJ2-1; possibly TRBD1 or TRBD2 for D (5 bases each). This CDR3 has 17 residues. V lost 4 bases, J lost 3 bases, and 20 bases lay in between. Per the germline V gene, CDR1 is SGHRS and CDR2 is YFSETQ. DNA of the CDR3: TGCGCCAGCAGCGATCCACCGGGGCCCGTGGGCTACAATGAGCAGTTCTTC. Its translation is CASSDPPGPVGYNEQFF.

This clonotype has a count of ten or more. The chain has TRBV5-1 and TRBJ2-2; 8 nucleotides agree with TRBD2. Unmatched junction bases numbered 5, after V lost 4 bases and J lost 6 bases. This CDR3 comprises 14 residues. From germline, CDR1 is SGHRS and CDR2 YFSETQ. DNA of the CDR3: TGCGCCAGCAGCCGCGACGGGAGGGCCGGGGAGCTGTTTTTT. Protein: CASSRDGRAGELFF.

This clonotype was counted at least ten times. This sequence joins TRBV7-2 and TRBJ2-5; 10 bases agree with TRBD1. The CDR3 consists of 18 residues. Trimming at V came to 5 bases and at J to 3 bases, leaving 15 bases not matched to a gene. In germline, CDR1 is SGHTA, CDR2 FQGNSA. The CDR3 region is CASSPREGRTGGEETQYF. CDR3 nucleotide sequence: TGTGCCAGCAGCCCCCGGGAGGGTAGGACAGGGGGGGAAGAGACCCAGTACTTC.

This clonotype occurred many times. The rearrangement joins TRBV7-2 to TRBJ1-1; tentative D call: TRBD1 (5 bases). The germline gives CDR1 SGHTA, CDR2 FQGNSA. The CDR3 spans 14 residues. The germline V and J ends were trimmed by 5 bases and 2 bases, with 12 bases remaining between them. The CDR3 sequence is CASSIRRDNTEAFF. The CDR3 coding sequence is TGTGCCAGCAGCATCCGCCGGGACAACACTGAAGCTTTCTTT. Using reference TRBV7-2 and TRBJ1-1 for the parts outside the CDR3, the full variable domain is GAGVSQSPSNKVTEKGKDVELRCDPISGHTALYWYRQSLGQGLEFLIYFQGNSAPDKSGLPSDRFSAERTGGSVSTLTIQRTQQEDSAVYLCASSIRRDNTEAFFGQGTRLTVV.